These T cell receptor beta chains were read from a single sample in a study of Graves' ophthalmopathy and Graves' hyperthyroidism. Via MiXCR, TCRdb re-called the multiplex PCR reads, giving one row per CDR3 protein. Of roughly 700,000 distinct CDR3 sequences in the sample, roughly 40% were seen once. The specimen sequenced was peripheral blood. The receptors come from an adult man with Graves' ophthalmopathy. CDR3s include the opening cysteine and the closing phenylalanine or tryptophan. A D gene is named only where the DNA matches it firmly. Expanded clones are given a class, and other clones once, few, many or no size at all.

V	J	size	D	CDR3
TRBV20-1	TRBJ1-5	few	-	CSARDSGGRQPQHF
TRBV7-9	TRBJ2-7	-	TRBD2	CASSLIAGVDEQYF
TRBV28	TRBJ1-5	-	TRBD1	CASRLTGNNQPQHF
TRBV14	TRBJ1-2	few	-	CASSQDLRGLYGYTF
TRBV6-5	TRBJ2-7	-	TRBD2	CASSYTGTSGSYEQYF
TRBV6-1	TRBJ1-2	few	-	CASSPRQLGGYTF
TRBV2	TRBJ1-4	-	TRBD1	CASSGDRGLKGEKLFF
TRBV25-1	TRBJ1-2	once	-	CARLLQGNNYGYTF
TRBV24-1	TRBJ2-5	few	-	CATSDSSSQETQYF
TRBV10-2	TRBJ1-2	many	TRBD1	CASSERTGGYGYTF
TRBV11-2	TRBJ1-2	-	TRBD1	CASSLDWTGKGYGYTF
TRBV29-1	TRBJ1-1	-	-	CSLGGTEAFF
TRBV29-1	TRBJ2-7	-	-	CSLVTAERDEQYF
TRBV25-1	TRBJ2-2	few	TRBD1	CASSYLGAGGAGELFF
TRBV20-1	TRBJ2-7	-	-	CSAKRQGAYEQYF
TRBV20-1	TRBJ1-2	few	-	CSARDPGAYGYTF
TRBV29-1	TRBJ1-4	few	TRBD1	CSVETRGTGGEKLFF
TRBV10-2	TRBJ2-7	many	TRBD1	CASRGPMTGDEQYF
TRBV7-9	TRBJ2-2	-	-	CASSLDPRGELFF
TRBV5-4	TRBJ2-7	few	TRBD1	CASSGQGAGRSYEQYF
TRBV2	TRBJ1-4	few	-	CASREGDREKLFF
TRBV24-1	TRBJ1-5	few	TRBD1	CATSARDSLNQPQHF
TRBV7-8	TRBJ1-6	many	TRBD1	CASRTGVSNSPLHF
TRBV14	TRBJ2-7	-	TRBD1	CASSQEVGTGNSYEQYF
TRBV12-3/TRBV12-4	TRBJ1-4	-	-	CASQLGGSEKLFF
TRBV6-5	TRBJ2-2	few	-	CASRIDDNTGELFF
TRBV20-1	TRBJ2-7	-	TRBD1	CSPYAQGAQPYEQYF
TRBV10-3	TRBJ2-7	many	-	CAIRAKISSYEQYF
TRBV25-1	TRBJ2-2	few	-	CASSLQVFGELFF
TRBV20-1	TRBJ1-1	once	TRBD1	CSAKRQGAGAEAFF
TRBV15	TRBJ1-4	many	TRBD1	CATSPGGADDEKLFF
TRBV29-1	TRBJ2-5	-	-	CSVQGREPQYF
TRBV11-1	TRBJ2-7	-	TRBD1	CASSAQGREQYF
TRBV2	TRBJ2-5	-	-	CASSSLSSYDQETQYF
TRBV2	TRBJ1-1	-	-	CASSGRHPITEAFF
TRBV7-8	TRBJ2-7	many	-	CASSPRQVSEQYF
TRBV12-3/TRBV12-4	TRBJ1-1	many	-	CASSFGGKNTEAFF
TRBV7-2	TRBJ1-6	many	-	CASSLGGSDYNSPLHF
TRBV15	TRBJ1-5	-	-	CATKSATTGPDQPQHF
TRBV13	TRBJ2-7	many	TRBD1	CASSQGGREQYF
TRBV24-1	TRBJ1-5	-	-	CASIYIGNQPQHF
TRBV20-1	TRBJ1-2	-	-	CSAEGRGAGGYTF